This T cell receptor beta chain was sequenced for a study of T cells in Graves' hyperthyroidism and ophthalmopathy. Researchers amplified the TCR beta CDR3 regions from RNA transcripts. The TCR CDR3 was amplified in a first-round RT-PCR using the HTBI primer set. TCRdb reanalysed the multiplex PCR reads using MiXCR and keeps one entry per CDR3 protein. The repertoire holds around 250,000 distinct CDR3 sequences, with approximately 15% as singletons. Study results and caveats: Ophthalmopathy and stable hyperthyroidism were separated by a 13 V-J model.

The germline V gene has CDR1 GTSNPN and CDR2 SVGIG (reference sequence). Trimming stripped 4 bases from V and 6 bases from J, with 22 bases between. This CDR3 is built from 15 residues. This clonotype was recorded a few times. Its specificity is not known. The CDR3 does not close with the conserved phenylalanine or tryptophan, likely indicating a read error. The chain recombines TRBV30 with TRBJ2-7, with a tentative D call TRBD1 (6 bases). Sequencing was done on a sample of blood. The TCR sequence derives from a woman in her forties with Graves' hyperthyroidism that later progressed to Graves' ophthalmopathy. CDR3 amino acids: CAWKLRGRGWSEQYL. The CDR3 DNA follows: TGTGCCTGGAAGTTAAGGGGCAGGGGTTGGTCCGAGCAGTACCTC.